This TCR beta chain derives from a study of T cell repertoires and leukemia-associated antigens (dated by TCRdb to between 2018 and 2021). Describing the broader study: About 5.1 to 6.6 million read pairs and roughly 3.3 to 5.0 million effective reads were obtained per sample, with roughly 16 million effective reads obtained overall. Using in vitro peptide stimulation of healthy T cells, the study set out to figure out what antigen is recognized by a TCR Vbeta21 clone that had previously been found in CML patients. What the study reported, not specific to this receptor: The antigen specificity and function of the expanded clones were not directly tested and needed further investigation. No significant differences among the four groups were observed in the numbers of Vbeta genes (roughly 61), Jbeta genes (over twelve), VDJ rearrangements, or unique CDR3s.

The germline V end is reduced by 4 bases and the J end by 2 bases; junction bases left unmatched: 4. The germline V gene specifies SGHRS as CDR1 and YFSETQ as CDR2. From cysteine to phenylalanine, the CDR3 is 14 amino acids long. Just the 42-base CDR3 DNA is kept, in frame starting at base 1. Total RNA was extracted from the cultured T cells with TRIzol reagent. 5' rapid amplification of cDNA ends (5'RACE) was used to amplify TCRbeta libraries from RNA. Before sequencing, Qubit, an Agilent instrument, and quantitative PCR were used to check library concentration and integrity. Sequencing of qualified libraries was performed on Illumina HiSeq or MiSeq by a commercial service provider. As for the authors' bioinformatics: MiXCR version 1.8.2 was used to identify TCR sequences in each sample. Qualified clones required a CDR3 longer than four amino acids, an in-frame nucleotide length, and no stop codon. A read containing the complete CDR3 structure was defined as an effective read. Validation of expanded clones was performed by RT-PCR with 24 Vbeta primers, GeneScan spectratyping, and Sanger sequencing. The public reads were reprocessed in TCRdb via fastp at Q25 and MiXCR, keeping in-frame beta chains. Each CDR3 protein appears once, grouped with its most common genes and DNA. TCRdb's processing, not the authors' own work, is the source of the V and J calls. In this sample the table shows some 13,000 distinct CDR3 sequences, roughly 38% of which occur a single time. The ten top clones hold about 9.3% of the sample.

CD3+ T cells were first rested overnight at 2.5 million to 3 million cells/mL in RPMI 1640 without fetal bovine serum. MACS immunomagnetic beads were used, per the manufacturer's instructions, to isolate CD3+ T cells from PBMCs. As regards this clonotype: The antigen this receptor binds is unknown. No base quality information exists; no much larger clone differs at one position.

The receptor comes from a female donor in good health. Sequenced: CD3+ T cells sorted from blood and cultured. The chain links TRBV5-1 with TRBJ2-3, and TRBD1 matches 7 of the central bases. The CDR3 has the sequence CASSPGQYTDTQYF. The DNA sequence reads TGCGCCAGCAGCCCGGGACAGTACACAGATACGCAGTATTTT.